Listed here are 16 T cell receptor beta chains from one sample, sequenced in a study of blood T cell repertoires in COVID-19. TCRdb's table, derived via immunoSEQ multiplex PCR, lists solely in-frame clones and lacks some. Found here are approximately 500,000 clones, approximately 87% of them singletons; the top ten hold about 2%. Sequenced input: PBMCs or T cells enriched from blood (not recorded which). Receptors were obtained from a woman aged 40 to 55 who had recovered from COVID-19.

The chain recombines TRBV5-5 with TRBJ2-1, with 9 nucleotides matching TRBD2. Germline CDR1 is SGHKS and CDR2 is YYEKEE (reference sequence). The trim removed 2 bases at V and 8 bases at J, leaving 11 bases unmatched. This CDR3 has 16 residues. The CDR3: CASSFWGSSGSYEQFF. CDR3 nucleotides: TGTGCCAGCAGCTTTTGGGGCAGTAGCGGGAGCTATGAGCAGTTCTTC.

V is TRBV29-1 and J is TRBJ1-1, with D tentatively TRBD1 (6 bases). V dropped 5 bases and J dropped 1 base, with 14 bases sitting between them. The CDR3 loop spans 14 amino acids. Germline CDR1 reads SQVTM; CDR2 reads ANQGSEA. The CDR3 loop reads CSVRGGAGNTEAFF. The CDR3 DNA sequence: TGCAGCGTTCGTGGGGGGGCCGGGAACACTGAAGCTTTCTTT.

The V call is TRBV27, the J call TRBJ2-5; a weak D match, TRBD1 (5 bases). V was trimmed by 11 bases and J by 2 bases, leaving 9 bases between them. This CDR3 comprises 11 residues. Germline CDR1 is MNHEY and CDR2 is SMNVEV (reference sequence). Here the CDR3 DNA reads TGTGCCGTTCCAGGGCAAGAGACCCAGTACTTC. It translates to CAVPGQETQYF.

This clone was seen once. The chain couples TRBV6-6 to TRBJ2-5; the D gene is possibly TRBD1 (6 bases). This CDR3 has 15 amino acids. In germline, CDR1 is MNHNY, CDR2 SVGAGI (reference sequence). V was trimmed by 4 bases and J by 5 bases, leaving 17 bases between them. This chain's CDR3 is CASSFTPRGGETQYF. CDR3 sequence (DNA): TGTGCCAGCAGTTTCACCCCCAGGGGCGGGGAGACCCAGTACTTC.

V and J are TRBV7-9 and TRBJ1-3, with a weak D call TRBD1 (5 bases). This CDR3 spans 18 amino acids. V shed 0 bases and J shed 0 bases, with 15 bases lying between them. Germline CDR1 is SEHNR and CDR2 is FQNEAQ (reference sequence). This CDR3 is CASSLAPQESFSGNTIYF. For the CDR3, the DNA is TGTGCCAGCAGCTTAGCCCCACAGGAGTCCTTCTCTGGAAACACCATATATTTT. Filled out from reference TRBV7-9 and TRBJ1-3, the complete variable domain reads DTGVSQNPRHKITKRGQNVTFRCDPISEHNRLYWYRQTLGQGPEFLTYFQNEAQLEKSRLLSDRFSAERPKGSFSTLEIQRTEQGDSAMYLCASSLAPQESFSGNTIYFGEGSWLTVV.

The V call is TRBV6-5, the J call TRBJ2-7, with a weak D call TRBD2 (6 bases). V was shortened by 6 bases and J by 7 bases, with 16 bases between the two germline ends. The CDR3 sequence is 13 residues long. Germline-derived CDR1 and CDR2 are MNHEY and SVGAGI. CDR3 residues: CASSSTPAGEQYF. In nucleotides, the CDR3 is TGTGCCAGCAGCTCTACCCCCGCGGGAGAGCAGTACTTC.

This chain connects TRBV27 to TRBJ1-5, with D possibly being TRBD1 (5 bases). Germline V gene lookup returns CDR1 MNHEY and CDR2 SMNVEV (reference sequence). V was trimmed by 5 bases and J by 5 bases, leaving 13 bases between them. This CDR3 spans 14 amino acids. The CDR3 reads CASSQGLLHQPQHF. The CDR3 coding sequence is TGTGCCAGCAGTCAGGGACTTCTCCATCAGCCCCAGCATTTT.

This clone has only one observation. This sequence joins TRBV4-2 and TRBJ2-1, with 9 bases identical to TRBD2. This CDR3 has 16 residues. With 0 bases clipped from V and 4 bases from J, the junction kept 4 bases outside the gene matches. The germline V gene encodes CDR1 LGHNA and CDR2 YNFKEQ. Here the CDR3 DNA reads TGTGCCAGCAGCCAAGAAGCTAGCGGGGATTACAATGAGCAGTTCTTC. This sequence encodes CASSQEASGDYNEQFF.

This clone was seen a few times. Other DNA sequences from this sample encode an identical CDR3 as well. The V and J genes are TRBV19 and TRBJ2-7, with 8 bases lining up with TRBD1. The CDR3 covers 12 residues. V shed 4 bases, J shed 4 bases, and the junction held 0 bases outside the gene matches. CDR1 is LNHDA and CDR2 is SQIVND in the germline V gene (reference sequence). The CDR3 loop is CASSRQGYEQYF. The CDR3 bases are TGTGCCAGTAGTAGACAGGGGTACGAGCAGTACTTC.

This clone occurred once. The chain is built from TRBV7-8 and TRBJ1-2; unclear D gene. CDR1 SGHVS and CDR2 FQNEAQ come from the germline V gene. V dropped 4 bases and J dropped 7 bases, with 10 bases sitting between them. This CDR3 contains 12 residues. The CDR3: CASSSPDFGYTF. The CDR3 nucleotides read TGTGCCAGCAGCTCGCCGGACTTTGGCTACACCTTC.

The J gene is TRBJ2-5, the V gene TRBV14; TRBD2 agrees at 12 bases. CDR3 length: 13 amino acids. Germline lookup yields CDR1 SGHDN and CDR2 FVKESK. With 2 bases clipped from V and 13 bases from J, the junction kept 5 bases outside the gene matches. CDR3 in amino acids: CASSQWTSGILYF. DNA for the CDR3: TGTGCCAGCAGCCAATGGACTAGCGGGATACTGTACTTC.

Worth noting for this clone: The same CDR3 is also encoded by other DNA sequences in this sample. The rearrangement joins TRBV27 to TRBJ1-1; D call uncertain. This CDR3 spans 13 amino acids. Germline CDR1 reads MNHEY; CDR2 reads SMNVEV (reference sequence). V was clipped by 3 bases and J by 1 base, with 6 bases between them. This CDR3 is CASSFGENTEAFF. DNA of the CDR3: TGTGCCAGCAGTTTCGGTGAGAACACTGAAGCTTTCTTT.

This clone appeared a few times. V is TRBV29-1 and J is TRBJ1-2; D gene unclear. This CDR3 spans 13 amino acids. Germline V CDR1 and CDR2: SQVTM, ANQGSEA. Trimming stripped 5 bases from V and 4 bases from J, with 14 bases between. DNA for the CDR3: TGCAGCGTTTATCGGGAAGCTTCCTATGGCTACACCTTC. The encoded protein is CSVYREASYGYTF.

V usage is TRBV29-1 and J usage is TRBJ2-5; TRBD2 might be the D (6 bases). The CDR3 sequence is 13 residues long. V was clipped by 4 bases and J by 4 bases, with 13 bases between them. CDR1 and CDR2 from the germline V gene are SQVTM and ANQGSEA. The CDR3 region has the DNA TGCAGCGTTGCTGAAGGGAGGACAGAGACCCAGTACTTC. Amino acids: CSVAEGRTETQYF.

The chain employs TRBV15 and TRBJ1-1; D ambiguous. Trimming shortened V by 0 bases and J by 1 base, and 9 bases separated the two germline ends. CDR1 and CDR2 (germline): LNHNV, YYDKDF (reference sequence). This CDR3 has 15 amino acids. The CDR3 region has the DNA TGTGCCACCAGCAGAGATCACGGGAAGAACACTGAAGCTTTCTTT. Its protein product is CATSRDHGKNTEAFF.

The rearrangement uses TRBV5-4 and TRBJ1-2; 10 positions match TRBD1. Per the germline V gene, CDR1 is SGHNT and CDR2 is YYREEE (reference sequence). After removal of 4 bases from V and 4 bases from J, the junction contained 7 bases not matched to a gene. CDR3 length: 15 amino acids. This CDR3 reads CASSAGQGVLYGYTF. CDR3 sequence (DNA): TGTGCCAGCAGCGCCGGACAGGGGGTTCTCTATGGCTACACCTTC.